This T cell receptor (beta chain) originates from a study of neurological immune-mediated disorders. In its sample, this clonotype was seen many times. Its antigen is undetermined. J was trimmed by 5 bases and V by 8 bases; bases with no gene match: 7. CDR1 MNHNY and CDR2 SVGAGI come from the germline V gene (reference sequence). CDR3 length: 13 residues. Broader study findings: One related-CDR3 cluster, identified by phylogenetic grouping, held the repertoires of 18 of 34 multiple sclerosis patients and was a possible signature. None of the CDR3 amino acid sequences in expanded clones turned up in more than one subject, which points to private repertoires in all groups.

Template-switch 5'RACE cDNA synthesis added a 10-nucleotide unique molecular identifier. TCRdb passed the 5' RACE reads through MiXCR, listing each CDR3 protein once. This table has around 60,000 distinct CDR3 sequences, about 3.2% appearing once. V gene TRBV6-6 combines with J gene TRBJ2-3, with 7 bases aligning to TRBD1. The sequenced material came from PBMCs. The source of this sequence is an older woman with multiple sclerosis. The CDR3 DNA is TGTGCCAGCGGTCCGGCAGGGGGAGATACGCAGTATTTT. It codes for CASGPAGGDTQYF.